This T cell receptor beta chain comes out of a study of spatial heterogeneity in lung cancer. In the library, each TCR cDNA molecule bore its own unique molecular identifier. TCRdb passed the 5' RACE reads through MiXCR, listing each CDR3 protein once. The sample lists more than 50,000 distinct CDR3 sequences; about 7% were seen once. This clonotype occurred many times. Time point noted: sample taken at primary tumor resection. Frozen PBMC, nontumor lung or tumor provided whole RNA, which was sequenced unsorted. The specimen was PBMCs, collected at surgery. The receptor comes from a female donor with early-stage non-small cell lung cancer.

CDR3 loop: CASSLWGPGADTQYF. In DNA form, the CDR3 reads TGTGCCAGCAGCCTATGGGGGCCAGGGGCAGATACGCAGTATTTT. The gene calls are TRBV7-2 and TRBJ2-3; maybe TRBD1 (6 bases). The CDR3 is 15 residues long. Between the trimmed V and J ends, which lost 5 bases and 4 bases, there was a span of 16 bases. Germline V lookup: CDR1 SGHTA, CDR2 FQGNSA.